This is a list of T cell receptor beta chains from one sample in a study of cytomegalovirus exposure and HLA in healthy donors. Clones were read by immunoSEQ multiplex PCR, and TCRdb kept only the in-frame ones, dropping some. The table records some 150,000 clones, roughly four fifths of them present only once. Specimen: PBMCs. Receptors originate from a man younger than 30 in good health and CMV-seropositive. Each CDR3 is given with its conserved first and last residue. Each record gives: clone size, V gene, J gene, D gene, CDR3 protein, CDR3 DNA. A D gene is named only where the DNA matches it firmly. Size is omitted from some rows. Given values are once, few, many or a class for expanded clones.

clone_size: NA; v_call: TRBV6-4; j_call: TRBJ2-3; d_call: TRBD2; cdr3_aa: CASSDEAGRGGTDTQYF; cdr3_nt: TGTGCCAGCAGTGACGAGGCCGGGAGGGGGGGCACAGATACGCAGTATTTT
clone_size: NA; v_call: TRBV29-1; j_call: TRBJ2-5; d_call: NA; cdr3_aa: CSVGQVMQETQYF; cdr3_nt: TGCAGCGTTGGACAGGTCATGCAGGAGACCCAGTACTTC
clone_size: NA; v_call: TRBV18; j_call: TRBJ2-3; d_call: TRBD1; cdr3_aa: CASSSRQGDTDTQYF; cdr3_nt: TGTGCCAGCTCATCCCGACAGGGTGACACAGATACGCAGTATTTT
clone_size: NA; v_call: TRBV6-5; j_call: TRBJ2-1; d_call: TRBD2; cdr3_aa: CASSLAGVYNEQFF; cdr3_nt: TGTGCCAGCAGTCTAGCGGGAGTCTACAATGAGCAGTTCTTC
clone_size: NA; v_call: TRBV6-1; j_call: TRBJ2-5; d_call: NA; cdr3_aa: CASSRMTPGETQYF; cdr3_nt: TGTGCCAGCAGCCGCATGACCCCCGGGGAGACCCAGTACTTC
clone_size: NA; v_call: TRBV27; j_call: TRBJ2-7; d_call: TRBD1; cdr3_aa: CASSLRQGLNYEQYF; cdr3_nt: TGTGCCAGCAGCTTGAGACAGGGGCTGAATTACGAGCAGTACTTC
clone_size: NA; v_call: TRBV28; j_call: TRBJ1-3; d_call: NA; cdr3_aa: CASSPNPGLGNTIYF; cdr3_nt: TGTGCCAGCAGCCCTAACCCGGGACTTGGAAACACCATATATTTT
clone_size: NA; v_call: TRBV19; j_call: TRBJ1-2; d_call: TRBD1; cdr3_aa: CASKDRGTSNYGYTF; cdr3_nt: TGTGCCAGTAAAGACAGGGGAACTTCTAACTATGGCTACACCTTC
clone_size: NA; v_call: TRBV7-9; j_call: TRBJ2-5; d_call: NA; cdr3_aa: CASSLAESVSKETQYF; cdr3_nt: TGTGCCAGCAGCTTAGCCGAGAGCGTTTCGAAAGAGACCCAGTACTTC
clone_size: NA; v_call: TRBV27; j_call: TRBJ2-7; d_call: TRBD2; cdr3_aa: CASSLSGLAESYEQYF; cdr3_nt: TGTGCCAGCAGTTTGTCGGGACTAGCGGAATCCTACGAGCAGTACTTC
clone_size: NA; v_call: TRBV6-5; j_call: TRBJ2-1; d_call: TRBD2; cdr3_aa: CASSSLAGGWDEQFF; cdr3_nt: TGTGCCAGCAGTTCTCTAGCGGGAGGGTGGGATGAGCAGTTCTTC
clone_size: NA; v_call: TRBV2; j_call: TRBJ2-1; d_call: TRBD1; cdr3_aa: CASSLGQSDYNEQFF; cdr3_nt: TGTGCCAGCAGTCTGGGACAGAGCGATTACAATGAGCAGTTCTTC
clone_size: NA; v_call: TRBV15; j_call: TRBJ2-7; d_call: TRBD2; cdr3_aa: CATSRRVAGESEQYF; cdr3_nt: TGTGCCACCAGCAGGCGGGTAGCGGGAGAAAGCGAGCAGTACTTC
clone_size: NA; v_call: TRBV5-1; j_call: TRBJ2-1; d_call: NA; cdr3_aa: CASSLEGLEQFF; cdr3_nt: TGCGCCAGCAGCTTGGAGGGGCTTGAGCAGTTCTTC
clone_size: NA; v_call: TRBV19; j_call: TRBJ2-1; d_call: TRBD1; cdr3_aa: CASSIVWETGGGEQFF; cdr3_nt: TGTGCCAGTAGTATAGTTTGGGAGACAGGGGGAGGTGAGCAGTTCTTC
clone_size: NA; v_call: TRBV7-9; j_call: TRBJ2-5; d_call: NA; cdr3_aa: CASTVEGGQETQYF; cdr3_nt: TGTGCCAGCACCGTCGAAGGGGGCCAAGAGACCCAGTACTTC
clone_size: NA; v_call: TRBV5-1; j_call: TRBJ2-7; d_call: TRBD2; cdr3_aa: CASSSGGGINYEQYF; cdr3_nt: TGCGCCAGCAGCTCGGGAGGGGGAATCAACTACGAGCAGTACTTC
clone_size: once; v_call: TRBV6-5; j_call: TRBJ1-1; d_call: TRBD1; cdr3_aa: CASSLPQGQGRRAFF; cdr3_nt: TGTGCCAGCAGCCTTCCCCAGGGACAGGGGCGGCGAGCTTTCTTT
clone_size: NA; v_call: TRBV7-8; j_call: TRBJ2-1; d_call: NA; cdr3_aa: CASSLGQSYNEQFF; cdr3_nt: TGTGCCAGCAGCTTAGGACAGTCCTACAATGAGCAGTTCTTC
clone_size: few; v_call: TRBV28; j_call: TRBJ2-3; d_call: NA; cdr3_aa: CASSFVWGGLTTTDTQYF; cdr3_nt: TGTGCCAGCAGTTTCGTTTGGGGTGGTTTGACTACCACAGATACGCAGTATTTT
clone_size: NA; v_call: TRBV19; j_call: TRBJ1-3; d_call: NA; cdr3_aa: CASSIGDNLGNTIYF; cdr3_nt: TGTGCCAGTAGTATAGGAGACAATCTGGGAAACACCATATATTTT
clone_size: NA; v_call: TRBV19; j_call: TRBJ2-1; d_call: TRBD2; cdr3_aa: CASSIDTGLGNEQFF; cdr3_nt: TGTGCCAGTAGTATAGATACGGGACTAGGTAATGAGCAGTTCTTC
clone_size: NA; v_call: TRBV4-2; j_call: TRBJ2-2; d_call: NA; cdr3_aa: CASSQDLGPGGELFF; cdr3_nt: TGTGCCAGCAGCCAAGATCTCGGTCCCGGCGGGGAGCTGTTTTTT
clone_size: few; v_call: TRBV4-1; j_call: TRBJ1-5; d_call: NA; cdr3_aa: CASSLTGYSNQPQHF; cdr3_nt: TGCGCCAGCAGCCTAACAGGGTACAGCAATCAGCCCCAGCATTTT
clone_size: NA; v_call: TRBV28; j_call: TRBJ2-7; d_call: NA; cdr3_aa: CASGAYEQYF; cdr3_nt: TGTGCCTCAGGGGCCTACGAGCAGTACTTC
clone_size: NA; v_call: TRBV12-5; j_call: TRBJ2-7; d_call: TRBD2; cdr3_aa: CAESGLATDEQYF; cdr3_nt: TGTGCAGAGTCGGGACTAGCAACCGACGAGCAGTACTTC
clone_size: NA; v_call: TRBV27; j_call: TRBJ2-7; d_call: TRBD2; cdr3_aa: CASSLKPTSGLYEQYF; cdr3_nt: TGTGCCAGCAGTTTAAAACCGACTAGCGGACTATACGAGCAGTACTTC
clone_size: NA; v_call: TRBV28; j_call: TRBJ1-1; d_call: NA; cdr3_aa: CASTPRGNDEAFF; cdr3_nt: TGTGCCAGCACCCCGAGAGGGAATGATGAAGCTTTCTTT
clone_size: NA; v_call: TRBV10-3; j_call: TRBJ2-6; d_call: NA; cdr3_aa: CAINPGEEHSGANVLTF; cdr3_nt: TGTGCCATCAACCCCGGGGAGGAACACTCTGGGGCCAACGTCCTGACTTTC
clone_size: NA; v_call: TRBV6-1; j_call: TRBJ2-3; d_call: NA; cdr3_aa: CASSEWAGASTDTQYF; cdr3_nt: TGTGCCAGCAGTGAATGGGCAGGGGCCAGCACAGATACGCAGTATTTT
clone_size: NA; v_call: TRBV6-5; j_call: TRBJ1-1; d_call: TRBD1; cdr3_aa: CASSYPGQGNTEAFF; cdr3_nt: TGTGCCAGCAGTTACCCGGGACAGGGGAACACTGAAGCTTTCTTT
clone_size: NA; v_call: TRBV19; j_call: TRBJ2-7; d_call: TRBD2; cdr3_aa: CASSTSGRAFEQYF; cdr3_nt: TGTGCCAGTAGTACTAGCGGGAGGGCCTTCGAGCAGTACTTC
clone_size: NA; v_call: TRBV29-1; j_call: TRBJ2-3; d_call: NA; cdr3_aa: CSVESGVVTDTQYF; cdr3_nt: TGCAGCGTTGAAAGCGGAGTAGTGACAGATACGCAGTATTTT
clone_size: NA; v_call: TRBV5-5; j_call: TRBJ2-7; d_call: NA; cdr3_aa: CASSPPSYEQYF; cdr3_nt: TGTGCCAGCAGCCCGCCCAGCTACGAGCAGTACTTC
clone_size: NA; v_call: TRBV19; j_call: TRBJ1-2; d_call: NA; cdr3_aa: CASSISGGYGYTF; cdr3_nt: TGTGCCAGTAGTATCTCCGGGGGCTATGGCTACACCTTC
clone_size: NA; v_call: TRBV4-1; j_call: TRBJ2-5; d_call: TRBD2; cdr3_aa: CASSQPWAGDQETQYF; cdr3_nt: TGCGCCAGCAGCCAACCTTGGGCGGGAGACCAAGAGACCCAGTACTTC
clone_size: NA; v_call: TRBV4-1; j_call: TRBJ2-1; d_call: TRBD1; cdr3_aa: CASSPPGGTGGQRDYNEQFF; cdr3_nt: TGCGCCAGCAGCCCGCCCGGGGGGACAGGGGGCCAGCGGGACTACAATGAGCAGTTCTTC
clone_size: NA; v_call: TRBV6-5; j_call: TRBJ2-5; d_call: NA; cdr3_aa: CASSYSKAGKETQYF; cdr3_nt: TGTGCCAGCAGTTACTCGAAGGCAGGGAAAGAGACCCAGTACTTC
clone_size: NA; v_call: TRBV6-5; j_call: TRBJ1-1; d_call: NA; cdr3_aa: CASTARQNTEAFF; cdr3_nt: TGTGCCAGCACCGCGAGACAGAACACTGAAGCTTTCTTT
clone_size: NA; v_call: TRBV9; j_call: TRBJ2-7; d_call: TRBD1; cdr3_aa: CASSAIDRDEQYF; cdr3_nt: TGTGCCAGCAGCGCGATAGACAGGGACGAGCAGTACTTC
clone_size: NA; v_call: TRBV7-9; j_call: TRBJ2-1; d_call: TRBD1; cdr3_aa: CASSLWGQGWYNEQFF; cdr3_nt: TGTGCCAGCAGCTTATGGGGACAGGGATGGTACAATGAGCAGTTCTTC
clone_size: NA; v_call: TRBV28; j_call: TRBJ2-7; d_call: NA; cdr3_aa: CASSLQTYEQYF; cdr3_nt: TGTGCCAGCAGTTTACAAACCTACGAGCAGTACTTC
clone_size: NA; v_call: TRBV10-2; j_call: TRBJ2-2; d_call: TRBD2; cdr3_aa: CASSGTSGAGGELFF; cdr3_nt: TGCGCCAGCAGTGGGACTAGCGGGGCCGGCGGGGAGCTGTTTTTT
clone_size: NA; v_call: TRBV7-9; j_call: TRBJ1-2; d_call: NA; cdr3_aa: CASSSQGIDGYTF; cdr3_nt: TGTGCCAGCAGCTCCCAGGGGATCGATGGCTACACCTTC
clone_size: NA; v_call: TRBV6-1; j_call: TRBJ1-4; d_call: NA; cdr3_aa: CASSGGQWDEKLFF; cdr3_nt: TGTGCCAGCAGTGGGGGCCAATGGGATGAAAAACTGTTTTTT
clone_size: NA; v_call: TRBV6-5; j_call: TRBJ2-1; d_call: NA; cdr3_aa: CASSYVGSSYNEQFF; cdr3_nt: TGTGCCAGCAGTTACGTCGGGAGCTCCTACAATGAGCAGTTCTTC
clone_size: NA; v_call: TRBV7-8; j_call: TRBJ2-7; d_call: NA; cdr3_aa: CASSFSWQGTYEQYF; cdr3_nt: TGTGCCAGCAGCTTTTCTTGGCAGGGAACCTACGAGCAGTACTTC
clone_size: NA; v_call: TRBV14; j_call: TRBJ2-1; d_call: NA; cdr3_aa: CASSQGLLNFTYNEQFF; cdr3_nt: TGTGCCAGCAGCCAAGGGTTACTCAATTTCACCTACAATGAGCAGTTCTTC
clone_size: NA; v_call: TRBV27; j_call: TRBJ1-2; d_call: NA; cdr3_aa: CASSLKGRLNYGYTF; cdr3_nt: TGTGCCAGCAGTTTGAAGGGGCGTCTGAACTATGGCTACACCTTC
clone_size: few; v_call: TRBV7-9; j_call: TRBJ2-5; d_call: TRBD2; cdr3_aa: CASSPLRAAGGPEETQYF; cdr3_nt: TGTGCCAGCAGTCCCCTGAGGGCAGCGGGAGGGCCGGAGGAGACCCAGTACTTC
clone_size: NA; v_call: TRBV9; j_call: TRBJ1-1; d_call: NA; cdr3_aa: CASSPTDSRRTIEAFF; cdr3_nt: TGTGCCAGCAGCCCTACCGACTCTCGGAGAACGATTGAAGCTTTCTTT
clone_size: NA; v_call: TRBV28; j_call: TRBJ2-7; d_call: NA; cdr3_aa: CASSSITGNSYEQYF; cdr3_nt: TGTGCCAGCAGTTCCATCACAGGGAACTCCTACGAGCAGTACTTC
clone_size: NA; v_call: TRBV5-6; j_call: TRBJ2-1; d_call: NA; cdr3_aa: CASSWVTVYNEQFF; cdr3_nt: TGTGCCAGCAGCTGGGTGACAGTCTACAATGAGCAGTTCTTC